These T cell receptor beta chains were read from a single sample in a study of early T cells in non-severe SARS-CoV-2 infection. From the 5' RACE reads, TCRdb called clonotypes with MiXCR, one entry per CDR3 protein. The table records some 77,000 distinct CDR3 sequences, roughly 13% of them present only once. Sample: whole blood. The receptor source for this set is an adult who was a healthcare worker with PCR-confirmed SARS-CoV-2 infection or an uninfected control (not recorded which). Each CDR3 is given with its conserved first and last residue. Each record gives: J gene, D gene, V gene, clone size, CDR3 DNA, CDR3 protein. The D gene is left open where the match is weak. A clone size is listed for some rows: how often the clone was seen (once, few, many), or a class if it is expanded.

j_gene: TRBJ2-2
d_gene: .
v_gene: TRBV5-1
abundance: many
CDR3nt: TGCGCCAGCTCACCTGGGATGACGAACACCGGGGAGCTGTTTTTT
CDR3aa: CASSPGMTNTGELFF

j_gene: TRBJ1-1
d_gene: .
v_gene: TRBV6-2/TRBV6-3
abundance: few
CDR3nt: TGTGCCAGCAGTCTACCTTGGACAGTCGAGATGAACACTGAAGCTTTCTTT
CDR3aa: CASSLPWTVEMNTEAFF

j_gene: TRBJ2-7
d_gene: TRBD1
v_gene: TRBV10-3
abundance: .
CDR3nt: TGTGCCACAGGAGCAGGGGGCGCGGACGAGCAGTACTTC
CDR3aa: CATGAGGADEQYF

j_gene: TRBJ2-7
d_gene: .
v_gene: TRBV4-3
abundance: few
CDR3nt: TGCGCCAGCAGCCACGGACGGCGGGTAAGCTCCTACGAGCAGTACTTC
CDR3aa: CASSHGRRVSSYEQYF

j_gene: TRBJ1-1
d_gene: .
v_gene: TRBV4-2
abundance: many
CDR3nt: TGTGCCAGCAGCCAAGATGTCGGCACAGGGAACACTGAAGCTTTCTTT
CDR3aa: CASSQDVGTGNTEAFF

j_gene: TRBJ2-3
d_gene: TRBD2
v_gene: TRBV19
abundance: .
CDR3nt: TGTGCCAGTAGTATACTAGCGGGAGATTTTGATACGCAGTATTTT
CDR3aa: CASSILAGDFDTQYF

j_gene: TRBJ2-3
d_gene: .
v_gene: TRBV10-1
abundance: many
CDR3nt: TGCGCCAGCAGTGAGTGGGACAGCACAGATACGCAGTATTTT
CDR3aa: CASSEWDSTDTQYF

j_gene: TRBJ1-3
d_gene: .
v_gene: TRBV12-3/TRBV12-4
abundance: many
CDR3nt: TGTGCCAGCAGTTCAGATCAGCGTAGCTCTGGAAACACCATATATTTT
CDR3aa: CASSSDQRSSGNTIYF

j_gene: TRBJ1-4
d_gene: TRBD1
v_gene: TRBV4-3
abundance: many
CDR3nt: TGCGCCAGCAGCCAATCACGGACAGGCGTTTACGAAAAACTGTTTTTT
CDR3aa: CASSQSRTGVYEKLFF

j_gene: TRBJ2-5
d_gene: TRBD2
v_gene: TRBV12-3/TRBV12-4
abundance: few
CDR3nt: TGTGCCAGCAGTTTAGTGGGGGGGGACCAAGAGACCCAGTACTTC
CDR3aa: CASSLVGGDQETQYF

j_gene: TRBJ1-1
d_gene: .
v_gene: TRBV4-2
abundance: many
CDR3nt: TGTGCCAGCAGCCAAGAGGGCAGTATGAACACTGAAGCTTTCTTT
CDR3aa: CASSQEGSMNTEAFF

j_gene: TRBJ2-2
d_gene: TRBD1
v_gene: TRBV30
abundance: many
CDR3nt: TGTGCCTGGAGTCGCGGGACAGGGACCGGGGAGCTGTTTTTT
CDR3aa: CAWSRGTGTGELFF

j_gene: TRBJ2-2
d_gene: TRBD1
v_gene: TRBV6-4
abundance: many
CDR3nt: TGTGCCAGCAGTGACGGACAGGGGGCCGGGGAGCTGTTTTTT
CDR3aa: CASSDGQGAGELFF

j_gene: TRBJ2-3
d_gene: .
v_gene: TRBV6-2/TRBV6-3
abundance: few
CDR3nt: TGTGCCAGCAGTTACTCGGGGGAAACAGATACGCAGTATTTT
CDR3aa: CASSYSGETDTQYF

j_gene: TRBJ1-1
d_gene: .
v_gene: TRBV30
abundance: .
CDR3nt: TGTGCCTGGAGTGTAGGGACGAACACCCCAGCTTTCTTT
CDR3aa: CAWSVGTNTPAFF

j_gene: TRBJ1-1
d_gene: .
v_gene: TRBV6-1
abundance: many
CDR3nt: TGTGCCAGCAGCCTCTCCTGGGAGAGTACTGAAGCTTTCTTT
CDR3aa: CASSLSWESTEAFF

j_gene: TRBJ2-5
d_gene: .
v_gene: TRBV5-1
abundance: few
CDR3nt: TGCGCCAGCAGCTTGGAAGGGCGGAGTGAAGGAGAGACCCAGTACTTC
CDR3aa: CASSLEGRSEGETQYF

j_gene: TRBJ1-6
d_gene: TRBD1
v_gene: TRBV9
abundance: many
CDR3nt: TGTGCCAGCAGCTTGGGACAGGCAAATTCACCCCTCCACTTT
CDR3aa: CASSLGQANSPLHF

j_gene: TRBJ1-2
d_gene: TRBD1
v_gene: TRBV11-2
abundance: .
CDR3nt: TGTGCCAGCAGCTTAGCGGGCAGGGGGGACGGCTACACCTTC
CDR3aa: CASSLAGRGDGYTF

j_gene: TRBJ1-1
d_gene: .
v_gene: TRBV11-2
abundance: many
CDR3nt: TGTGCCAGCAGGAACCGGGACAATTATGAAGCTTTCTTT
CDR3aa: CASRNRDNYEAFF

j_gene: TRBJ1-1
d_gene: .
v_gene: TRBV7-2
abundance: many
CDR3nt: TGTGCCAGCAGCTTACGGAAGGCCACTGAAGCTTTCTTT
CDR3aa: CASSLRKATEAFF

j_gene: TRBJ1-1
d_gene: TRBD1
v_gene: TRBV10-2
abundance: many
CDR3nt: TGCGCCAGCGGCGACAGGGGAACTGAAGCTTTCTTT
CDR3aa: CASGDRGTEAFF

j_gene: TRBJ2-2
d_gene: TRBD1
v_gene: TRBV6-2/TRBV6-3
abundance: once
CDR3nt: TGTGCCAGCATCCGTGACAGGGTAAAGTGGGAGCTGTTTTTT
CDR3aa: CASIRDRVKWELFF